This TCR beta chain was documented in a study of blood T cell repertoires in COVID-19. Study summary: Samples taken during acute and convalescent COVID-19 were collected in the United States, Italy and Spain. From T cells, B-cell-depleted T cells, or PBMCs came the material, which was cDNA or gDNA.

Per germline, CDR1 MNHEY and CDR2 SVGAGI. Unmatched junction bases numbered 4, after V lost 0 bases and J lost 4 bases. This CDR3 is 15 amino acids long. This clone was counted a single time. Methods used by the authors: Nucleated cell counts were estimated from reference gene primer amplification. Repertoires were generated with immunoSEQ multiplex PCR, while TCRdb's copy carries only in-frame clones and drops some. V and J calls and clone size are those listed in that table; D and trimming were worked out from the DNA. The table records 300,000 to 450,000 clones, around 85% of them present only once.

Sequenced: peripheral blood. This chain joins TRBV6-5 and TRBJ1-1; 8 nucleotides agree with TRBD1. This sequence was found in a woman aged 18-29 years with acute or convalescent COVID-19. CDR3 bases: TGTGCCAGCAGTTACTCTAGGGGACAGGCCACTGAAGCTTTCTTT. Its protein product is CASSYSRGQATEAFF.